This entry features one TCR beta chain sequence. Assay: immunoSEQ multiplex PCR; the TCRdb copy retains only in-frame clones and omits some. The table lists over 50,000 clones, approximately 91% of them singletons. The sample belongs to a study of T cell changes during pregnancy in multiple sclerosis. This sequence was found in a female donor with multiple sclerosis, enrolled in a pregnancy study. The source material was peripheral blood, sampled after pregnancy.

CDR3 sequence: CASSPGTGYGYTF. Written as DNA, the CDR3 is TGTGCCAGCAGCCCCGGGACAGGATATGGCTACACCTTC. V and J are TRBV13 and TRBJ1-2, with TRBD1 matching over 8 bases. The CDR3 has 13 amino acids. Germline V gene sequence: CDR1 PRHDT, CDR2 FYEKMQ (reference sequence). The V gene end was trimmed by 5 bases and the J gene end by 5 bases; junction bases not matched to a gene: 4.